The 32 T cell receptor beta chains presented below share a single source sample, sequenced in a study of T cell responses to AZD1222 COVID-19 vaccine. Assay used: immunoSEQ multiplex PCR; TCRdb lists only in-frame clones, some missing. The repertoire holds about 140,000 clones, with 92% as singletons. The sample was peripheral blood, taken 28 days after the second AZD1222 dose. These receptors came from an adult who received the AZD1222 COVID-19 vaccine.

The gene calls are TRBV5-6 and TRBJ2-7; a weak D match, TRBD1 (6 bases). CDR1 is SGHDT and CDR2 is YYEEEE in the germline V gene. V was shortened by 5 bases and J by 6 bases, with 24 bases between the two germline ends. CDR3 length: 16 residues. For the CDR3, the DNA is TGTGCCAGCAGGACTTCAGGGGCTCTAACCTCTACCGAGCAGTACTTC. It yields the protein CASRTSGALTSTEQYF.

The chain carries TRBV30 and TRBJ2-3, with a possible D match to TRBD2 (6 bases). Germline CDR1 reads GTSNPN; CDR2 reads SVGIG (reference sequence). The CDR3 has 15 residues. V lost 4 bases to trimming and J lost 3 bases, with 17 bases between them. The CDR3 here is CAWTRPGEETDTQYF. The CDR3 DNA reads TGTGCCTGGACCCGCCCGGGAGAGGAGACAGATACGCAGTATTTT.

The chain links TRBV5-6 to TRBJ2-1; no reliable D call. The CDR3 runs 16 residues. CDR1 and CDR2 from the germline V gene are SGHDT and YYEEEE. The V end was cut by 1 base, the J end by 0 bases, with 11 bases between. The CDR3 sequence is CASSLITVSSYNEQFF. CDR3 in DNA: TGTGCCAGCAGCTTGATCACAGTCAGCTCCTACAATGAGCAGTTCTTC.

The chain recombines TRBV7-8 with TRBJ1-1; D is undetermined. Germline values: CDR1 SGHVS, CDR2 FQNEAQ. This CDR3 comprises 17 residues. Trimming shortened V by 0 bases and J by 1 base, and 15 bases separated the two germline ends. CDR3 sequence (DNA): TGTGCCAGCAGCTTAGCGAGGATAAAGTGGGCGAACACTGAAGCTTTCTTT. Residues: CASSLARIKWANTEAFF.

Only a few counts were recorded for this clone. The chain has TRBV19 and TRBJ1-3; TRBD1 might be the D (5 bases). Germline V lookup: CDR1 LNHDA, CDR2 SQIVND (reference sequence). With 4 bases removed from V and 0 bases from J, the gap between germline ends came to 13 bases. The CDR3 length is 16 residues. CDR3 loop: CASSRDLSSSGNTIYF. The DNA for the CDR3 is TGTGCCAGTAGTAGGGACCTCTCGAGCTCTGGAAACACCATATATTTT. The variable domain in full, with the rest retrieved from reference TRBV19 and TRBJ1-3, is DGGITQSPKYLFRKEGQNVTLSCEQNLNHDAMYWYRQDPGQGLRLIYYSQIVNDFQKGDIAEGYSVSREKKESFPLTVTSAQKNPTAFYLCASSRDLSSSGNTIYFGEGSWLTVV.

The chain is built from TRBV19 and TRBJ1-5, with TRBD1 matching over 7 bases. Trimming at V came to 6 bases and at J to 2 bases, leaving 10 bases not matched to a gene. Germline V gene sequence: CDR1 LNHDA, CDR2 SQIVND (reference sequence). This CDR3 comprises 16 residues. The CDR3, as DNA: TGTGCCAGTAGCACCCAAGGGACAGTTGGCAATCAGCCCCAGCATTTT. Amino acids: CASSTQGTVGNQPQHF.

This clone was seen a single time. V is TRBV9 and J is TRBJ2-1, with TRBD1 matching 9 bases. Germline V gives CDR1 SGDLS, CDR2 YYNGEE. The CDR3 is 14 amino acids. Germline trimming cut 2 bases from V and 6 bases from J; bases unmatched to any gene: 3. Here the CDR3 reads CASSVGQGTNEQFF. DNA for the CDR3: TGTGCCAGCAGCGTGGGACAGGGTACCAATGAGCAGTTCTTC. The full variable domain, in which reference TRBV9 and TRBJ2-1 provide the parts outside the CDR3, is DSGVTQTPKHLITATGQRVTLRCSPRSGDLSVYWYQQSLDQGLQFLIQYYNGEERAKGNILERFSAQQFPDLHSELNLSSLELGDSALYFCASSVGQGTNEQFFGPGTRLTVL.

This chain joins TRBV5-1 and TRBJ1-2; 8 nucleotides align to TRBD1. Germline V gene sequence: CDR1 SGHRS, CDR2 YFSETQ. This CDR3 has 14 amino acids. V lost 8 bases, J lost 1 base, and 7 bases stayed unmatched. The CDR3 reads CARPSGTGNYGYTF. CDR3 nucleotide sequence: TGCGCCAGACCCTCCGGGACAGGTAACTATGGCTACACCTTC. Filled out from reference TRBV5-1 and TRBJ1-2, the complete variable domain reads KAGVTQTPRYLIKTRGQQVTLSCSPISGHRSVSWYQQTPGQGLQFLFEYFSETQRNKGNFPGRFSGRQFSNSRSEMNVSTLELGDSALYLCARPSGTGNYGYTFGSGTRLTVV.

V gene TRBV19 combines with J gene TRBJ1-2; TRBD1 matches 7 bases. CDR3 length: 14 residues. Looked up from germline, CDR1 is LNHDA and CDR2 is SQIVND (reference sequence). V trimming: 7 bases; J trimming: 4 bases; junction bases outside the gene matches: 9. The CDR3 protein is CASNVRGRSYGYTF. CDR3 sequence (DNA): TGTGCCAGTAATGTAAGGGGGCGAAGCTATGGCTACACCTTC.

The rearrangement joins TRBV4-2 to TRBJ1-2; TRBD1 matches at 10 bases. CDR1 is LGHNA and CDR2 is YNFKEQ in the germline V gene. The V and J ends lost 4 bases and 3 bases, in that order; junction bases with no gene match: 2. CDR3 length equals 14 residues. The CDR3 bases are TGTGCCAGCAGCCGGGACAGGGGCCACTATGGCTACACCTTC. It yields the protein CASSRDRGHYGYTF.

V usage is TRBV7-7 and J usage is TRBJ2-7; 8 bases line up with TRBD2. The CDR3 loop spans 16 amino acids. Germline V gene lookup returns CDR1 SSHAT and CDR2 FNYEAQ (reference sequence). V gave up 4 bases and J gave up 4 bases; unmatched junction bases: 12. The CDR3 reads CASSSSGGTDPYEQYF. The DNA of the CDR3 is TGTGCCAGCAGCTCCTCGGGGGGGACCGACCCTTACGAGCAGTACTTC.

The chain recombines TRBV7-2 with TRBJ2-5, with a tentative D call TRBD2 (7 bases). The CDR3 covers 15 residues. The V gene lost 0 bases and the J gene lost 5 bases, with 13 bases spanning the gap. Germline lookup yields CDR1 SGHTA and CDR2 FQGNSA. As DNA, the CDR3 is TGTGCCAGCAGCTTAGCTCAGGGGAGGGGGGAGACCCAGTACTTC. Protein product: CASSLAQGRGETQYF.

A single count supports this clone. The chain employs TRBV7-9 and TRBJ1-5; TRBD1 aligns across 8 bases. V shed 5 bases, J shed 7 bases, and the junction held 4 bases outside the gene matches. The germline V gene has CDR1 SEHNR and CDR2 FQNEAQ (reference sequence). The CDR3 runs to 13 residues. Here the CDR3 DNA reads TGTGCCAGCAGCATCGACAGGGGCCAGCCCCAGCATTTT. Protein sequence: CASSIDRGQPQHF.

This clone was observed once. The rearrangement joins TRBV10-3 to TRBJ2-7; 10 bases match TRBD2. The CDR3 runs 15 residues. The junction had 5 bases not matched to a gene; V was cut back by 4 bases and J by 2 bases. Germline lookup yields CDR1 ENHRY and CDR2 SYGVKD. The chain's CDR3 is CAISGPSGSPYEQYF. CDR3 in DNA: TGTGCCATCAGTGGGCCTAGCGGGAGTCCCTACGAGCAGTACTTC.

The count of this clone is one. The chain is built from TRBV5-1 and TRBJ2-3, with TRBD2 matching over 8 bases. The V gene's germline CDR1 is SGHRS and CDR2 YFSETQ. The junction had 4 bases not matched to a gene; V was cut back by 1 base and J by 3 bases. CDR3 size: 15 residues. The CDR3 region is CASSLISSGTDTQYF. The CDR3 nucleotides read TGCGCCAGCAGCTTGATTTCTAGCGGGACAGATACGCAGTATTTT.

This clone was found once. This chain links TRBV2 with TRBJ1-1; D uncertain. This CDR3 is built from 9 residues. The germline gives CDR1 SNHLY, CDR2 FYNNEI. Trimming left V 8 bases short and J 5 bases short, with 3 bases between. CDR3 sequence: CASGTEAFF. The CDR3 coding sequence is TGTGCCAGCGGGACTGAAGCTTTCTTT.

The chain couples TRBV25-1 to TRBJ2-7, with TRBD1 identical over 10 bases. Germline V gives CDR1 MGHDK, CDR2 SYGVNS. The V gene end was trimmed by 5 bases and the J gene end by 1 base; junction bases not matched to a gene: 5. The CDR3 length is 15 residues. The CDR3 DNA follows: TGTGCCAGCAGTAACCGGGACAGGGGATCCTACGAGCAGTACTTC. Its protein product is CASSNRDRGSYEQYF.

The rearrangement uses TRBV7-2 and TRBJ2-3; 12 nucleotides agree with TRBD2. The CDR3 sequence is 18 residues long. V lost 4 bases, J lost 3 bases, and 11 bases stayed unmatched. Per germline, CDR1 SGHTA and CDR2 FQGNSA. In DNA form, the CDR3 reads TGTGCCAGCAGCTCCAACCAGCCTAGCGGGAGGGCGACAGATACGCAGTATTTT. Residues: CASSSNQPSGRATDTQYF.

The rearrangement links TRBV29-1 to TRBJ1-4; D not resolved. This CDR3 is built from 16 residues. V gave up 4 bases and J gave up 0 bases, with 15 bases separating them. The germline V gene encodes CDR1 SQVTM and CDR2 ANQGSEA. The CDR3 DNA reads TGCAGCGTTGCCGAGTGGCAGGATTCAACTAATGAAAAACTGTTTTTT. This gives the protein CSVAEWQDSTNEKLFF.

The genes are TRBV6-1 and TRBJ1-2, with a weak D call TRBD1 (5 bases). The V end was cut by 1 base, the J end by 0 bases, with 12 bases between. Germline CDR1 and CDR2: MNHNS and SASEGT. This CDR3 is 16 amino acids long. CDR3 in amino acids: CASSEGRGSTNYGYTF. CDR3 DNA sequence: TGTGCCAGCAGTGAAGGGAGGGGCAGCACTAACTATGGCTACACCTTC.

This clone occurred once. The CDR3, as DNA: TGTGCCAGCACTCTCTCCTGGGGGAATGAGCAGTTCTTC. It encodes CASTLSWGNEQFF. The J gene is TRBJ2-1, the V gene TRBV6-5; D is perhaps TRBD1 or TRBD2 (5 bases each). The CDR3 sequence is 13 residues long. Germline V gene data show CDR1 as MNHEY and CDR2 as SVGAGI. V was trimmed by 7 bases and J by 7 bases, leaving 14 bases between them.

The CDR3 coding sequence is TGTGCCAGCAGCAGCCGGGGGGACGGCACTGAAGCTTTCTTT. Its protein is CASSSRGDGTEAFF. The chain joins TRBV5-4 to TRBJ1-1; D is perhaps TRBD1 (5 bases). The CDR3 totals 14 residues. Trimming stripped 4 bases from V and 4 bases from J, with 14 bases between. Germline CDR1 is SGHNT and CDR2 is YYREEE (reference sequence).

V is TRBV11-1 and J is TRBJ2-7; no clear D gene. CDR1 and CDR2 (germline): SGHAT, FQDESV (reference sequence). The V and J ends lost 5 bases and 1 base respectively, with 9 bases between them. This CDR3 region has 13 residues. This CDR3 is CASSKESSYEQYF. The CDR3 DNA is TGTGCCAGCAGCAAGGAATCGTCCTACGAGCAGTACTTC.

V gene TRBV7-6 combines with J gene TRBJ1-3; 9 bases are shared with TRBD1. CDR3 length: 16 residues. From germline, CDR1 is SGHVS and CDR2 FNYEAQ. V was pared by 4 bases and J by 3 bases, with 7 bases of the junction left unmatched. The CDR3 is CASSSPWTGVGNTIYF. CDR3 DNA: TGTGCCAGCAGCTCCCCCTGGACAGGGGTTGGAAACACCATATATTTT.

This chain connects TRBV29-1 to TRBJ2-1; the match to TRBD2 covers 10 bases. V lost 3 bases to trimming and J lost 3 bases; unmatched junction nucleotides: 5. Germline V gene sequence: CDR1 SQVTM, CDR2 ANQGSEA. This CDR3 is built from 15 residues. This CDR3 is CSVEFRTSGYNEQFF. The CDR3 DNA reads TGCAGCGTTGAGTTCAGGACTAGCGGCTACAATGAGCAGTTCTTC.

The genes are TRBV28 and TRBJ2-1, with 9 nucleotides matching TRBD2. V trimming: 5 bases; J trimming: 4 bases; junction bases outside the gene matches: 9. The CDR3 has 16 amino acids. Looked up from germline, CDR1 is MDHEN and CDR2 is SYDVKM. The CDR3 region has the DNA TGTGCCAGCAGTCCCTCTAGCGGGACGTTTTACAATGAGCAGTTCTTC. Translation gives CASSPSSGTFYNEQFF.

The J gene is TRBJ2-1, the V gene TRBV5-1; 12 positions match TRBD2. The CDR3 is 15 residues long. The ends lost 4 bases at V and 8 bases at J; junction bases unmatched: 7. Germline assignment: CDR1 SGHRS and CDR2 YFSETQ. In DNA, the CDR3 is TGCGCCAGCAGCCCGGCTAGCGGGAGGGCCCATGAGCAGTTCTTC. Protein product: CASSPASGRAHEQFF.

The J gene is TRBJ1-2, the V gene TRBV4-2, with D possibly being TRBD1 (6 bases). Trimming cost V 3 bases and J 4 bases, with 18 bases left between them. CDR1 LGHNA and CDR2 YNFKEQ come from the germline V gene. The CDR3 runs 16 residues. CDR3 bases: TGTGCCAGCAGCCATTCCCCGGACAGCGCATTCTATGGCTACACCTTC. Translation gives CASSHSPDSAFYGYTF.

The chain is built from TRBV12-3 or TRBV12-4 and TRBJ1-1; TRBD1 matches 7 bases. The CDR3 loop spans 11 amino acids. The V and J ends lost 4 bases and 7 bases, in that order; junction bases with no gene match: 0. CDR3: CASSWDSEAFF. The CDR3 nucleotides read TGTGCCAGCAGTTGGGACAGTGAAGCTTTCTTT.

The rearrangement joins TRBV6-1 to TRBJ1-1; TRBD1 is a possible D gene (5 bases). V was clipped by 2 bases and J by 11 bases, with 18 bases between them. There are 14 residues in the CDR3. Looked up from germline, CDR1 is MNHNS and CDR2 is SASEGT. The CDR3 region has the DNA TGTGCCAGCAGTGAACCGGGGGAGCGAGTTGATGCTTTCTTT. Translating it yields CASSEPGERVDAFF.

The chain recombines TRBV27 with TRBJ2-5; TRBD1 aligns across 7 bases. CDR3 length: 15 amino acids. Germline trimming cut 7 bases from V and 2 bases from J; bases unmatched to any gene: 10. CDR1 and CDR2 from the germline V gene are MNHEY and SMNVEV (reference sequence). DNA of the CDR3: TGTGCCAGCAAACAGGGGCTTTTTAGGCAAGAGACCCAGTACTTC. It is translated as CASKQGLFRQETQYF.

J is TRBJ1-2 and V is TRBV28; unclear D gene. The V gene's germline CDR1 is MDHEN and CDR2 SYDVKM. V lost 3 bases and J lost 2, with 7 bases in between. This CDR3 region has 13 residues. The DNA for the CDR3 is TGTGCCAGCAGTTTGGGCAGCAACTATGGCTACACCTTC. It encodes CASSLGSNYGYTF.